These T cell receptor beta chains were read from a single sample in a study of CD8 T cells in ankylosing spondylitis. From the 5' RACE reads, TCRdb called clonotypes with MiXCR, one entry per CDR3 protein. The sample has 150,000 to 250,000 distinct CDR3 sequences; around 13% are singletons. Material for sequencing was blood, either unsorted or a sorted T cell fraction (not recorded which). All receptors derive from a male donor with ankylosing spondylitis or in good health (not recorded which). CDR3s include the opening cysteine and the closing phenylalanine or tryptophan. D genes are given only for firm matches. Only part of the rows carry a size: once, few, many, or a class if the clone is expanded.

d_call j_call v_call clone_size cdr3_nt cdr3_aa
TRBD1 TRBJ1-2 TRBV12-3/TRBV12-4 medium-sized TGTGCCAGCAGCTGGGACAGGGCTGATGGCTACACCTTC CASSWDRADGYTF
. TRBJ1-1 TRBV12-5 many TGTGCTAGTGGACCTTCCCAGGGAAGGGGCACTGAAGCTTTCTTT CASGPSQGRGTEAFF
. TRBJ2-7 TRBV12-3/TRBV12-4 few TGTGCCAGCACCCCCGGGAGAGAGGGGAGCGAGCAGTACTTC CASTPGREGSEQYF
TRBD1 TRBJ2-1 TRBV5-5 few TGTGCCAGCAGCTTGCCGTACGAGACAGGGAAATCCTACAATGAGCAGTTCTTC CASSLPYETGKSYNEQFF
TRBD2 TRBJ2-3 TRBV4-2 . TGTGCCAGCAGCCAAAGGGAGCGGGAGACAGATACGCAGTATTTT CASSQRERETDTQYF
. TRBJ2-7 TRBV10-3 few TGTGCCATCAGTGAGTCGACATTGTACGAGCAGTACTTC CAISESTLYEQYF
TRBD2 TRBJ2-3 TRBV11-2 few TGTGCCAGCAGCAGAGACCCAGCGGGGGGGCCGCCAGATACGCAGTATTTT CASSRDPAGGPPDTQYF
TRBD1 TRBJ2-7 TRBV6-4 . TGTGCCAGCAATTCGACAGGGGACGAGCAGTACTTC CASNSTGDEQYF
. TRBJ2-5 TRBV2 many TGTGCCAGCAGTGAAGGCACAGGGCGCCAAGAGACCCAGTACTTC CASSEGTGRQETQYF
TRBD1 TRBJ1-1 TRBV20-1 medium-sized TGCAGTGCTAGAGGGACAGGGGACACTGAAGCTTTCTTT CSARGTGDTEAFF
. TRBJ2-7 TRBV5-1 . TGCGCCAGCAGCTTGGAGCCAGGGGCCTACGAGCAGTACTTC CASSLEPGAYEQYF
. TRBJ2-2 TRBV9 few TGTGCCAGCAGTCCTTCGGACACGGTGGTAATCGGGGAGCTGTTTTTT CASSPSDTVVIGELFF
TRBD1 TRBJ2-7 TRBV4-1 few TGCGCCAGCGGCCAAGAGGGACAGGGTTACGAGCAGTACTTC CASGQEGQGYEQYF
TRBD2 TRBJ2-1 TRBV18 few TGTGCCAGCTCACCACCGACAAGCGGGGTCTACAATGAGCAGTTCTTC CASSPPTSGVYNEQFF
. TRBJ2-7 TRBV4-1 few TGCGCCAGCAGCCAAGAAGGACTCGTCTACGAGCAGTACTTC CASSQEGLVYEQYF